The 27 T cell receptor beta chains in this list originate from one sample, sequenced in a study of blood T cells in healthy people across ages. With a J-beta primer mix and a sample-barcoded 5' primer, a second PCR ran 7 to 11 cycles. Each CDR3 protein gets one entry after TCRdb re-called the 5' RACE reads with MiXCR. Of fewer than 750,000 distinct CDR3 sequences listed, around 50% are singletons. Input material: blood. The origin of the receptors is a woman older than 75 in good health.

The chain has TRBV15 and TRBJ2-3; 11 bases map to TRBD2. With 3 bases clipped from V and 7 bases from J, the junction kept 6 bases outside the gene matches. The CDR3 has 15 residues. Germline V gene data show CDR1 as LNHNV and CDR2 as YYDKDF (reference sequence). The CDR3 coding sequence is TGTGCCACCAGCAGTGGGACTAGCGGAGCATATACGCAGTATTTT. Protein sequence: CATSSGTSGAYTQYF.

This chain connects TRBV20-1 to TRBJ1-4; possibly TRBD1 for D (5 bases). Trimming took off 4 bases at V and 2 bases at J, with 20 bases between the two ends. There are 17 residues in the CDR3. Germline CDR1 is DFQATT and CDR2 is SNEGSKA (reference sequence). CDR3 amino acids: CSAKHTRGVGTNEKLFF. DNA for the CDR3: TGCAGTGCTAAACACACCCGGGGGGTGGGCACTAATGAAAAACTGTTTTTT.

A remark on this clonotype: A single base separates this from a much larger clone, so it may be a read error. The chain employs TRBV7-2 and TRBJ1-2, with D possibly being TRBD1 (6 bases). Per the germline V gene, CDR1 is SGHTA and CDR2 is FQGNSA. V was shortened by 11 bases and J by 4 bases, with 17 bases between the two germline ends. The CDR3 has 13 amino acids. As DNA, the CDR3 is TGTGCCGGCACCTACCGGGACACCTATGGCTACACCTTC. Its protein is CAGTYRDTYGYTF.

The rearrangement links TRBV7-9 to TRBJ1-2, with TRBD1 as a possible D gene (6 bases). CDR1 is SEHNR and CDR2 is FQNEAQ in the germline V gene (reference sequence). The CDR3 has 14 amino acids. Trimming stripped 5 bases from V and 8 bases from J, with 18 bases between. For the CDR3, the DNA is TGTGCCAGCAGCGCCGAGACAGGATTTTGCGGCTACACCTTC. Its translation is CASSAETGFCGYTF. The whole variable domain, filled in from reference TRBV7-9 and TRBJ1-2, reads DTGVSQNPRHKITKRGQNVTFRCDPISEHNRLYWYRQTLGQGPEFLTYFQNEAQLEKSRLLSDRFSAERPKGSFSTLEIQRTEQGDSAMYLCASSAETGFCGYTFGSGTRLTVV.

The chain employs TRBV20-1 and TRBJ1-1; no firm D call. The CDR3 consists of 11 residues. Germline V gene data show CDR1 as DFQATT and CDR2 as SNEGSKA (reference sequence). Deletions cut 3 bases from V and 5 bases from J, with 7 bases between. The CDR3 nucleotides read TGCAGTGCTAGCTCTGGAACTGAAGCTTTCTTT. Its translation: CSASSGTEAFF.

At least ten counts were recorded for this clonotype. The J gene is TRBJ2-7, the V gene TRBV20-1; D is ambiguous. This CDR3 is built from 12 residues. Germline V lookup: CDR1 DFQATT, CDR2 SNEGSKA (reference sequence). Trimming pared 6 bases from V and 2 bases from J, leaving 11 bases between. This chain's CDR3 is CSAPQFAYEQYF. CDR3 nucleotides: TGCAGTGCCCCGCAATTCGCCTACGAGCAGTACTTC.

The chain carries TRBV7-8 and TRBJ2-1, with D possibly matching TRBD1 (5 bases). Trimming cost V 3 bases and J 6 bases, with 21 bases left between them. The CDR3 has 17 residues. CDR1 SGHVS and CDR2 FQNEAQ come from the germline V gene. CDR3 DNA: TGTGCCAGCAGCTTTAGTTGGGGCATCGGGCTTGGCAATGAGCAGTTCTTC. Translated: CASSFSWGIGLGNEQFF. Full variable domain (missing parts from reference TRBV7-8 and TRBJ2-1): GAGVSQSPRYKVAKRGQDVALRCDPISGHVSLFWYQQALGQGPEFLTYFQNEAQLDKSGLPSDRFFAERPEGSVSTLKIQRTQQEDSAVYLCASSFSWGIGLGNEQFFGPGTRLTVL.

V and J are TRBV18 and TRBJ2-2; D perhaps matches TRBD1 (6 bases). Germline V gene sequence: CDR1 KGHSH, CDR2 LQKENI. V lost 0 bases and J lost 7, with 12 bases in between. This CDR3 comprises 15 residues. The CDR3 reads CASSPPSRGSGELFF. The CDR3, as DNA: TGTGCCAGCTCACCACCGTCCAGGGGTAGCGGGGAGCTGTTTTTT.

The rearrangement links TRBV6-9 to TRBJ2-3, with 7 bases aligning to TRBD1. Germline assignment: CDR1 MNHGY and CDR2 SVAAGI. J gave up 4 bases and V 8 bases, and 18 bases lay outside the gene matches. The CDR3 has 17 amino acids. CDR3 loop: CASPFAAGTVLSDTQYF. CDR3 in DNA: TGTGCCAGCCCTTTTGCCGCCGGGACAGTTCTCTCAGATACGCAGTATTTT.

The rearrangement links TRBV12-3 or TRBV12-4 to TRBJ2-3; 10 nucleotides agree with TRBD1. Unmatched junction bases numbered 1, after V lost 3 bases and J lost 1 base. The CDR3 has 15 residues. The CDR3 DNA follows: TGTGCCAGCAGTTTCGGGACAGGGGGCACAGATACGCAGTATTTT. It is translated as CASSFGTGGTDTQYF.

As for this clonotype: The junction departs from germline at one end; a sequencing error may be responsible. The V gene is TRBV18, the J gene TRBJ2-3; no definite D call. This CDR3 is 14 amino acids long. Germline V lookup: CDR1 KGHSH, CDR2 LQKENI. CDR3 sequence reads: CASSPLKSTDTLYF. The CDR3 coding sequence is TGTGCCAGCTCACCGCTAAAGAGCACAGATACGCTGTATTTT.

There are many counts of this clonotype. The V and J genes are TRBV9 and TRBJ2-7; D is perhaps TRBD1 (6 bases). The CDR3 extends over 13 amino acids. V gave up 0 bases and J gave up 5 bases, with 9 bases separating them. In germline, CDR1 is SGDLS, CDR2 YYNGEE. This chain's CDR3 is CASSVEDSNEQYF. Written as DNA, the CDR3 is TGTGCCAGCAGCGTAGAGGACAGTAACGAGCAGTACTTC.

On this clonotype: A much larger clone sits a single nucleotide away, making a read error possible. This chain links TRBV29-1 with TRBJ2-1, with a weak D call TRBD1 (5 bases). The CDR3 totals 15 residues. Trimming stripped 1 base from V and 3 bases from J, with 13 bases between. Germline V gene sequence: CDR1 SQVTM, CDR2 ANQGSEA. The CDR3 DNA reads TGCAGCGTTGAAGGGGGCCTGAGAAACTACAATGAGCAGTTCTTC. This gives the protein CSVEGGLRNYNEQFF.

This clonotype occurred a few times. The chain carries TRBV20-1 and TRBJ2-1, with D unresolved. Trimming took 0 bases from V and 9 from J, leaving 12 bases between them. The CDR3 covers 13 residues. Per the germline V gene, CDR1 is DFQATT and CDR2 is SNEGSKA (reference sequence). CDR3 sequence reads: CSARDPVGFEQFF. The CDR3 bases are TGCAGTGCTAGAGATCCGGTGGGGTTTGAGCAGTTCTTC.

This clonotype was observed a single time. The rearrangement joins TRBV29-1 to TRBJ2-3; possibly TRBD2 for D (6 bases). Trimming cost V 4 bases and J 2 bases, with 19 bases left between them. CDR1 is SQVTM and CDR2 is ANQGSEA in the germline V gene. The CDR3 is made up of 16 amino acids. CDR3 sequence reads: CSVAGRVAEATDTQYF. The CDR3 DNA is TGCAGCGTTGCGGGCAGGGTAGCGGAGGCCACAGATACGCAGTATTTT.

In this sample, this clonotype turned up many times. CDR3 loop: CASSFRTDHYGYTF. In DNA, the CDR3 is TGTGCCAGCAGTTTTCGGACAGACCACTATGGCTACACCTTC. This chain joins TRBV21-1 and TRBJ1-2; TRBD1, the table's D call, lacks a check against the DNA. TRBV21-1 is a pseudogene. The CDR3 consists of 14 residues.

The chain couples TRBV29-1 to TRBJ2-3, with D perhaps matching TRBD1 (6 bases). The V end was cut by 7 bases, the J end by 1 base, with 18 bases between. The CDR3 is made up of 15 amino acids. The V gene's germline CDR1 is SQVTM and CDR2 ANQGSEA. CDR3 bases: TGCAGCGGTAGGACAGAACCTTATCGCACAGATACGCAGTATTTT. Protein sequence: CSGRTEPYRTDTQYF.

About this clonotype: A much larger clone lies one base from this, so it may be a read error. The chain carries TRBV5-1 and TRBJ2-5; D not certain. Trimming took 0 bases from V and 11 from J, leaving 20 bases between them. This CDR3 contains 15 residues. Germline CDR1 SGHRS, CDR2 YFSETQ. The CDR3 nucleotides read TGCGCCAGCAGCTTGGGACTCGATCCCGACAATGAGCAGTACTTC. Translation gives CASSLGLDPDNEQYF.

The chain carries TRBV28 and TRBJ2-2, with a weak D call TRBD2 (5 bases). Germline V CDR1 and CDR2: MDHEN, SYDVKM. V was pared by 5 bases and J by 0 bases, with 13 bases between. The CDR3 covers 16 residues. The CDR3 loop is CASSPAIAPNTGELFF. The CDR3 DNA reads as TGTGCCAGCAGTCCCGCGATAGCGCCGAACACCGGGGAGCTGTTTTTT.

The genes are TRBV20-1 and TRBJ2-7; the D gene could be TRBD1 or TRBD2 (5 bases each). V lost 3 bases and J 0 bases, leaving 9 bases between the germline ends. Per the germline V gene, CDR1 is DFQATT and CDR2 is SNEGSKA (reference sequence). The CDR3 totals 13 residues. The CDR3 sequence: CSARGPVSYEQYF. As DNA, the CDR3 is TGCAGTGCTAGGGGACCGGTCTCCTACGAGCAGTACTTC.

This clonotype occurred many times. The chain couples TRBV6-6 to TRBJ2-7; TRBD1 matches at 9 bases. Germline CDR1 MNHNY, CDR2 SVGAGI (reference sequence). J lost 3 bases, V lost 2 bases, and 8 bases had no gene match. This CDR3 has 16 residues. The CDR3 spells CASSYGLRDRVYEQYF. Here the CDR3 DNA reads TGTGCCAGCAGTTACGGGCTCCGGGACAGGGTCTACGAGCAGTACTTC.

This clonotype was counted at least ten times. The gene calls are TRBV7-8 and TRBJ1-2; TRBD1 matches at 8 bases. This CDR3 region has 15 residues. V shed 0 bases, J shed 7 bases, and the junction held 7 bases outside the gene matches. CDR1 is SGHVS, CDR2 FQNEAQ, per germline. The CDR3: CASSLASTGARGYTF. For the CDR3, the DNA is TGTGCCAGCAGCTTAGCGTCGACAGGGGCTCGTGGCTACACCTTC.

J is TRBJ2-4 and V is TRBV27; D gene unclear. The last part of the DNA fits TRBJ2-7 better; the J call may be wrong. CDR3 size: 13 residues. The V gene's germline CDR1 is MNHEY and CDR2 SMNVEV (reference sequence). CDR3 sequence reads: CASSSLPDYEQYF. CDR3 nucleotides: TGTGCCAGCAGTTCACTACCGGACTACGAGCAGTACTTC.

With regard to this clonotype: The germline gene is not matched at one end of the junction; a read error may be the cause. The chain couples TRBV29-1 to TRBJ2-1, with TRBD1 matching over 7 bases. Germline V gene sequence: CDR1 SQVTM, CDR2 ANQGSEA. CDR3 length equals 17 residues. The CDR3 spells CSVEDRYAPRGYNEQFF. The CDR3 nucleotides are TGTAGCGTGGAGGACAGGTACGCCCCCAGAGGGTACAATGAGCAGTTCTTC.

For this clonotype: Being one base from a much bigger clone, this may be a read error. V is TRBV18 and J is TRBJ1-4, with D possibly being TRBD1 (5 bases). The germline gives CDR1 KGHSH, CDR2 LQKENI. This CDR3 region has 17 residues. The CDR3 DNA is TGTGCCAGCTCACTGATGGTGGGAGCAGGGATGAATGGAAAACTGTTTTTT. Encoded protein: CASSLMVGAGMNGKLFF.

This clonotype was seen only a few times. Just one base apart from a much larger clone, this may be a read error. The V call is TRBV6-5, the J call TRBJ2-5; 9 bases are shared with TRBD2. This CDR3 is built from 15 residues. V was pared by 0 bases and J by 11 bases, with 10 bases of the junction left unmatched. Per the germline V gene, CDR1 is MNHEY and CDR2 is SVGAGI. CDR3 sequence: CASSYSGGRANEQYF. CDR3 sequence (DNA): TGTGCCAGCAGTTACTCGGGCGGGAGGGCCAATGAGCAGTACTTC.

The chain has TRBV11-2 and TRBJ2-1; D gene uncertain. The germline gives CDR1 SGHAT, CDR2 FQNNGV. The CDR3 is 14 amino acids. Trimming pared 5 bases from V and 2 bases from J, leaving 10 bases between. CDR3 DNA sequence: TGTGCCAGCAGCCAATCCGGACCCTACAATGAGCAGTTCTTC. As protein: CASSQSGPYNEQFF.